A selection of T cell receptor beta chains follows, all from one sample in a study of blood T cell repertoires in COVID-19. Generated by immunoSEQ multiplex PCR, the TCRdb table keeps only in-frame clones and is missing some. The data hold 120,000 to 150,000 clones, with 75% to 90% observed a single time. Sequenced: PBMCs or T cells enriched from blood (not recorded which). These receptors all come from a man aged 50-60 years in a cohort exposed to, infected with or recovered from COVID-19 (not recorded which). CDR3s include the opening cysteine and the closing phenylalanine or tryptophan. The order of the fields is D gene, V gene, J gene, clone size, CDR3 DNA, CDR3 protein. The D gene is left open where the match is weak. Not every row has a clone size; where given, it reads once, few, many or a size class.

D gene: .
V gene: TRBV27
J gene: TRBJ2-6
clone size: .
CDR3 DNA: TGTGCCAGCACAGAAACAGGGTCTGGGGCCAACGTCCTGACTTTC
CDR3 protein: CASTETGSGANVLTF

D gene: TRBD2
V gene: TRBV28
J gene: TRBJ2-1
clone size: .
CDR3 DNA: TGTGCCAGCAGCACCCTAGCGGACCCTGACAATGAGCAGTTCTTC
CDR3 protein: CASSTLADPDNEQFF

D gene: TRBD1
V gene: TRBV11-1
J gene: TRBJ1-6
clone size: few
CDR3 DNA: TGTGCCAGCAGCTACAGGGGCAATAATTCACCCCTCCACTTT
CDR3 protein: CASSYRGNNSPLHF

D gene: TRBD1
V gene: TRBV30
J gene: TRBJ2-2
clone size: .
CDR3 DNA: TGTGCCTGGAGGACGACAGGGGAGACCGGGGAGCTGTTTTTT
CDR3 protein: CAWRTTGETGELFF

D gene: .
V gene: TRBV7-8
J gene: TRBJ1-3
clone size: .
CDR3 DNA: TGTGCCAGCAGCTCGACAGGAAGGTCTGGAAACACCATATATTTT
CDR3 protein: CASSSTGRSGNTIYF

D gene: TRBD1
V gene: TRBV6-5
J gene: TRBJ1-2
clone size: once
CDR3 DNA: TGTGCCAGCAGTTTATCGGGACAGGGGAATGGCTACACCTTC
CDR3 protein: CASSLSGQGNGYTF

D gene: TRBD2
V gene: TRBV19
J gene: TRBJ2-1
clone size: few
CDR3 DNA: TGTGCCAGTATGGGGACTAGCGAGCAGTTCTTC
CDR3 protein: CASMGTSEQFF

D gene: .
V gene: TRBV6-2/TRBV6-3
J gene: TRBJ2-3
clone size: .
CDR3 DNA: TGTGCCAGCAGTTCTAGGGACGGGGGGCCGGGCACAGATACGCAGTATTTT
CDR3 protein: CASSSRDGGPGTDTQYF

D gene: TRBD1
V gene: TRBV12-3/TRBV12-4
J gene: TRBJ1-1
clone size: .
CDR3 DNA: TGTGCCAGCAGACCTAGGACAGGGGGGGAAGCTTTCTTT
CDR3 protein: CASRPRTGGEAFF

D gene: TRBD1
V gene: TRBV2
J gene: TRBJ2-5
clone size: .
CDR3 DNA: TGTGCCAGCAGTGACCCAGAGGACAGGGGAATGGGAGAGACCCAGTACTTC
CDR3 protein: CASSDPEDRGMGETQYF

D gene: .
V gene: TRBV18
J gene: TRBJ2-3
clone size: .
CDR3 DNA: TGTGCCAGCTCACCCCGGGGGAGCACAGATACGCAGTATTTT
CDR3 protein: CASSPRGSTDTQYF

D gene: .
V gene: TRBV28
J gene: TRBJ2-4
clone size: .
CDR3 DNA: TGTGCCAGCAGGTCAGGGGTGCTAGCCAAAAACATTCAGTACTTC
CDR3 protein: CASRSGVLAKNIQYF

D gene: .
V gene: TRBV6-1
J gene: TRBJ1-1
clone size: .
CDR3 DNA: TGTGCCAGCAGTGATAGTTGGGGAGTCGGCACTGAAGCTTTCTTT
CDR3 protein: CASSDSWGVGTEAFF

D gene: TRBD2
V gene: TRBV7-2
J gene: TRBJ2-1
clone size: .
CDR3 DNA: TGTGCCAGCAGCCTGACTGGGACTAGCGGGTCCTCCGGAAATGAGCAGTTCTTC
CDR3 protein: CASSLTGTSGSSGNEQFF

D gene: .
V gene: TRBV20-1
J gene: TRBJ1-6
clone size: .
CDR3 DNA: TGCAGTGCTAATGAGCAGAATAATTCACCCCTCCACTTT
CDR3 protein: CSANEQNNSPLHF

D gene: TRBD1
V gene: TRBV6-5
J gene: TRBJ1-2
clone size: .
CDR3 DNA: TGTGCCAGCAGACTGGGACAGTTGGCGGGCTACACCTTC
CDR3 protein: CASRLGQLAGYTF

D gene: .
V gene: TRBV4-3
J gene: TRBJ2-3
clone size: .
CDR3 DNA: TGCGCCAGCAGCCAAGGCCCGACGGGTATTGGTACGCAGTATTTT
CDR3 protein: CASSQGPTGIGTQYF

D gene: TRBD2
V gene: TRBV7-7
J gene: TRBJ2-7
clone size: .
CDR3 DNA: TGTGCCAGCAGACGACTAGCGGGGCTGTTCTACGAGCAGTACTTC
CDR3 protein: CASRRLAGLFYEQYF

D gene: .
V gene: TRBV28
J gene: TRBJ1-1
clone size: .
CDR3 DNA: TGTGCCTCGGTCGGACTTGCATTCGTTTCTTTCTTT
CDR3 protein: CASVGLAFVSFF

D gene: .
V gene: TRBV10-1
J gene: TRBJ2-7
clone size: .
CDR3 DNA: TGCGCCAGCTCATCGGGACTCGTATCGTACGAGCAGTACTTC
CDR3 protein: CASSSGLVSYEQYF

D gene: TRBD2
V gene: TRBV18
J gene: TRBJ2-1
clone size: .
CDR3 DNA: TGTGCCAGCTCACCGGGGGTAGCGGGAGAGGGTGAGCAGTTCTTC
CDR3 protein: CASSPGVAGEGEQFF

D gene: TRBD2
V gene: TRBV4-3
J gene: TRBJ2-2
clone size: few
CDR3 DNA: TGCGCCAGCAGCCACATATCCGCGGGGGTGAACACCGGGGAGCTGTTTTTT
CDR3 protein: CASSHISAGVNTGELFF

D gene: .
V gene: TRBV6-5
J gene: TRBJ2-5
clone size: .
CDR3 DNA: TGTGCCACCCGACGGGGGGCCGGGGCCGAGACCCAGTACTTC
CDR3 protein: CATRRGAGAETQYF

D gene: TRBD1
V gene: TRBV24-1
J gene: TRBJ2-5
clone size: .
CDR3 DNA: TGTGCCACCAGTGACCTCGGGACAGGGAGAGTAGAGACCCAGTACTTC
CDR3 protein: CATSDLGTGRVETQYF

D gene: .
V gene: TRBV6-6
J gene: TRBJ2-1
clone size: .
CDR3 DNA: TGTGCCAGCAGTTACTCCTCAGGGCCACAGTTCTTC
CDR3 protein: CASSYSSGPQFF

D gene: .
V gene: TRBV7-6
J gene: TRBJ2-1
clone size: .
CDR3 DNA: TGTGCCAGCAGCTACCCGACAGACTCCTACAATGAGCAGTTCTTC
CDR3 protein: CASSYPTDSYNEQFF

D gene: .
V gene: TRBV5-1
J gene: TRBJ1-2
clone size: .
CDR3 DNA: TGCGCCAGCAGCTTGTCCAGTAACTATGGCTACACCTTC
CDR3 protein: CASSLSSNYGYTF

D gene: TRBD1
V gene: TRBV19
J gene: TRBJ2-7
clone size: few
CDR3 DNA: TGTGCCAGTAGTACCCTAGGGGGCGTACAGGAGCAGTACTTC
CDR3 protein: CASSTLGGVQEQYF

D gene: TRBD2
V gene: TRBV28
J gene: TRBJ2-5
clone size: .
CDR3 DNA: TGTGCCAGCAGTTTATGGTGGGGACTAGCGGGAGCGGACCAAGAGACCCAGTACTTC
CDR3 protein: CASSLWWGLAGADQETQYF

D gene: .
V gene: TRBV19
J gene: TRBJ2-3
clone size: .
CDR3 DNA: TGTTCCACAGGGCTCACAGATACGCAGTATTTT
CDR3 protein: CSTGLTDTQYF

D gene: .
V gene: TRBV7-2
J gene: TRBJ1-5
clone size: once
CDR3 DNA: TGTGCCAGCAGTTCTGACAGCTATAGCAATCAGCCCCAGCATTTT
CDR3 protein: CASSSDSYSNQPQHF

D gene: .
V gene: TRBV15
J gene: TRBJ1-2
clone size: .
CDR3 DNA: TGTGCCACCAGCAGTACCGACCTGGGGCAGGTGTCTAGCTATGGCTACACCTTC
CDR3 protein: CATSSTDLGQVSSYGYTF

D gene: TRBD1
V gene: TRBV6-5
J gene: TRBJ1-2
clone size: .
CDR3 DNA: TGTGCCAGCAGTAGCTTACAACCGGGACAGGGCTACACCTTC
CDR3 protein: CASSSLQPGQGYTF

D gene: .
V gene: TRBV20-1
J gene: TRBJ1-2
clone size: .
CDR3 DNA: TGCAGTGCTAGAGATCCGGAGATTTACACCTTC
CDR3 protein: CSARDPEIYTF